One and the same sample provided the 8 T cell receptor beta chains below, sequenced in a study of T cell responses to AZD1222 COVID-19 vaccine. The assay was immunoSEQ multiplex PCR, and TCRdb's table has in-frame clones only and misses some. In the table there are about 79,000 clones, about four fifths of which are singletons. The sequencing here drew on peripheral blood, taken 28 days after the second AZD1222 dose. The origin of the receptors is an adult who received the AZD1222 COVID-19 vaccine.

The V and J genes are TRBV7-6 and TRBJ2-2; 8 nucleotides agree with TRBD2. V gave up 2 bases and J gave up 1 base; unmatched junction bases: 6. The CDR3 covers 17 residues. Germline loops: CDR1 SGHVS, CDR2 FNYEAQ. The CDR3 protein is CASSLNFLAGNTGELFF. In DNA form, the CDR3 reads TGTGCCAGCAGCTTAAATTTCCTAGCGGGGAACACCGGGGAGCTGTTTTTT. Looking up the rest from reference TRBV7-6 and TRBJ2-2 gives the full variable domain: GAGVSQSPRYKVTKRGQDVALRCDPISGHVSLYWYRQALGQGPEFLTYFNYEAQQDKSGLPNDRFSAERPEGSISTLTIQRTEQRDSAMYRCASSLNFLAGNTGELFFGEGSRLTVL.

CDR3 amino acids: CASSLVFYEQYF. For the CDR3, the DNA is TGTGCCAGCAGCTTAGTCTTCTACGAGCAGTACTTC. V is TRBV7-2 and J is TRBJ2-7; D is uncertain. CDR3 length: 12 residues. V was cut by 1 base and J by 3 bases, with 4 bases left in between. CDR1 and CDR2 (germline): SGHTA, FQGNSA.

This chain uses TRBV5-1 with TRBJ1-1; 9 nucleotides align to TRBD1. Germline V CDR1 and CDR2: SGHRS, YFSETQ. The length of the CDR3 is 15 residues. Germline trimming cut 3 bases from V and 4 bases from J; bases unmatched to any gene: 7. The CDR3 here is CASSWGTGSVTEAFF. The CDR3, as DNA: TGCGCCAGCAGCTGGGGGACAGGGAGCGTCACTGAAGCTTTCTTT.

The chain joins TRBV9 to TRBJ2-2; D ambiguous. Germline V CDR1 and CDR2: SGDLS, YYNGEE. The CDR3 consists of 14 residues. The V and J ends lost 1 base and 1 base respectively, with 5 bases between them. The CDR3 loop is CASSVTGNTGELFF. CDR3 coding DNA: TGTGCCAGCAGCGTAACGGGGAACACCGGGGAGCTGTTTTTT. The full variable domain, rest sourced from reference TRBV9 and TRBJ2-2, is DSGVTQTPKHLITATGQRVTLRCSPRSGDLSVYWYQQSLDQGLQFLIQYYNGEERAKGNILERFSAQQFPDLHSELNLSSLELGDSALYFCASSVTGNTGELFFGEGSRLTVL.

The chain links TRBV10-3 to TRBJ2-3, with D maybe TRBD1 (6 bases). Germline assignment: CDR1 ENHRY and CDR2 SYGVKD. The CDR3 is made up of 17 amino acids. Between the trimmed V and J ends, which lost 3 bases and 6 bases, there was a span of 22 bases. The CDR3 sequence: CAISDLPGLGALDTQYF. CDR3 sequence (DNA): TGTGCCATCAGTGACCTCCCCGGGCTGGGGGCATTGGATACGCAGTATTTT.

The chain joins TRBV2 to TRBJ1-6, with D perhaps TRBD1 (6 bases). The CDR3 is 14 residues long. V dropped 4 bases and J dropped 5 bases, with 9 bases sitting between them. From germline, CDR1 is SNHLY and CDR2 FYNNEI. As DNA, the CDR3 is TGTGCCAGCAGTGGACAGGTTGATAATTCACCCCTCCACTTT. It translates to CASSGQVDNSPLHF.

This chain connects TRBV29-1 to TRBJ2-7; a possible D gene is TRBD2 (5 bases). The CDR3 is 14 residues long. The V end lost 6 bases, the J end lost 2 bases, and 17 bases lay between the germline ends. CDR1 SQVTM and CDR2 ANQGSEA come from the germline V gene. The CDR3: CSVNNGIAPYEQYF. For the CDR3, the DNA is TGCAGCGTCAATAACGGGATCGCGCCCTACGAGCAGTACTTC.

This chain joins TRBV7-9 and TRBJ2-5, with 9 bases aligning to TRBD1. CDR3 length: 13 amino acids. The V gene's germline CDR1 is SEHNR and CDR2 FQNEAQ (reference sequence). J was trimmed by 5 bases and V by 7 bases; bases with no gene match: 5. The DNA for the CDR3 is TGTGCCAGCATCCGGGACAGGGCGGAGACCCAGTACTTC. Translated: CASIRDRAETQYF.